This passage covers 6 T cell receptor beta chains from one sample sequenced in a study of T cells after yellow fever vaccination. TCRdb ran MiXCR on the 5' RACE reads and lists one entry per CDR3 protein. Of 350,000 or so distinct CDR3 sequences listed, 7% to 10% are singletons. This sample comprised PBMCs, obtained about 49 days after the first yellow fever vaccination. The source of these receptors is a man between 18 and 29 years old who received the YFV17D yellow fever vaccine.

This clonotype was counted between two and nine times. The chain joins TRBV6-2 or TRBV6-3 to TRBJ2-2; TRBD1 agrees at 9 bases. Unmatched junction bases numbered 6, after V lost 1 base and J lost 6 bases. The CDR3 sequence is 16 residues long. The germline CDR1 and CDR2 sequences are MNHEY and SVGEGT. DNA for the CDR3: TGTGCCAGCAGTTACTTCGGGACAGGGCTTGCCGGGGAGCTGTTTTTT. Protein: CASSYFGTGLAGELFF.

This clonotype was counted a few times. The chain has TRBV18 and TRBJ1-5; D might be TRBD1 (6 bases). This CDR3 has 15 residues. The germline V and J ends were trimmed by 3 bases and 6 bases, with 15 bases remaining between them. CDR1 and CDR2 (germline): KGHSH, LQKENI. This CDR3 is CASSPAAGRGQPQHF. The CDR3 DNA is TGTGCCAGCTCACCTGCCGCGGGCAGGGGTCAGCCCCAGCATTTT.

This clonotype has more than one count but fewer than ten. The chain recombines TRBV6-2 or TRBV6-3 with TRBJ1-2, with D perhaps TRBD1 (5 bases). V gave up 2 bases and J gave up 8 bases, with 12 bases separating them. The CDR3 totals 13 residues. Germline V gene sequence: CDR1 MNHEY, CDR2 SVGEGT. CDR3 amino acids: CASSYQEGRGYTF. For the CDR3, the DNA is TGTGCCAGCAGTTACCAAGAGGGGCGCGGCTACACCTTC.

This clonotype was seen at least ten times. The chain couples TRBV7-8 to TRBJ2-2, with D tentatively TRBD2 (5 bases). CDR1 SGHVS and CDR2 FQNEAQ come from the germline V gene. The length of the CDR3 is 16 residues. With 4 bases removed from V and 3 bases from J, the gap between germline ends came to 15 bases. The CDR3 DNA reads as TGTGCCAGCAGCTACTTAGTTCGGGGTGACACCGGGGAGCTGTTTTTT. Its protein is CASSYLVRGDTGELFF.

The V gene is TRBV6-1, the J gene TRBJ2-3; 7 bases align to TRBD1. V lost 5 bases to trimming and J lost 4 bases; unmatched junction nucleotides: 12. This CDR3 spans 16 amino acids. Germline lookup yields CDR1 MNHNS and CDR2 SASEGT. The CDR3 sequence is CASSIVTRQGADTQYF. CDR3 in DNA: TGTGCCAGCAGTATAGTAACGAGACAGGGTGCAGATACGCAGTATTTT.

This clonotype has at least ten counts. The rearrangement joins TRBV5-5 to TRBJ2-3, with D possibly being TRBD1 (6 bases). V shed 0 bases and J shed 6 bases, with 14 bases lying between them. Germline loops: CDR1 SGHKS, CDR2 YYEKEE (reference sequence). The CDR3 is 15 amino acids. CDR3 region: CASSLDPGTGDTQYF. The DNA for the CDR3 is TGTGCCAGCAGCTTGGACCCGGGTACAGGGGATACGCAGTATTTT.